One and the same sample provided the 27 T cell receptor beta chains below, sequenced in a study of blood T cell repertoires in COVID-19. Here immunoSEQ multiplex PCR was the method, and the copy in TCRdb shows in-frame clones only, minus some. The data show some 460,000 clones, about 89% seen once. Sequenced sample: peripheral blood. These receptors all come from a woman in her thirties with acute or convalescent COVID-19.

The CDR3 DNA reads TGTGCCAGCAGCTTAGTTGGCACCTACAATGAGCAGTTCTTC. Amino acid sequence: CASSLVGTYNEQFF. This chain joins TRBV11-2 and TRBJ2-1; D gene unclear. Germline loops: CDR1 SGHAT, CDR2 FQNNGV. The CDR3 spans 14 residues. The V end was cut by 1 base, the J end by 2 bases, with 6 bases between.

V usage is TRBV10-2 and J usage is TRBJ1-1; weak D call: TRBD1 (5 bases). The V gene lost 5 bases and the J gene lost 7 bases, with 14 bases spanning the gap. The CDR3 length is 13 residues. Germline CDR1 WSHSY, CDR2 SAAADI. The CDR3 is CASSSPRQSEAFF. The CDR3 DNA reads TGCGCCAGCAGTAGCCCCAGACAGAGTGAAGCTTTCTTT.

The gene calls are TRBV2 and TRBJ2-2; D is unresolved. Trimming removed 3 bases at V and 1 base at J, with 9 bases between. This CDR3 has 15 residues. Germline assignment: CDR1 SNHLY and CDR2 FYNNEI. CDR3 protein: CASSETPRNTGELFF. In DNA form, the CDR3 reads TGTGCCAGCAGTGAGACACCCAGGAACACCGGGGAGCTGTTTTTT. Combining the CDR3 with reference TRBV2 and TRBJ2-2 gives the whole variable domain EPEVTQTPSHQVTQMGQEVILRCVPISNHLYFYWYRQILGQKVEFLVSFYNNEISEKSEIFDDQFSVERPDGSNFTLKIRSTKLEDSAMYFCASSETPRNTGELFFGEGSRLTVL.

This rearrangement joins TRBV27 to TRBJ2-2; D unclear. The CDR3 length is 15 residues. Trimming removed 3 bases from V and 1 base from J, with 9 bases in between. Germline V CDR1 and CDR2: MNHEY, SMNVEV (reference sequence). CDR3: CASSFAAVNTGELFF. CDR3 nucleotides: TGTGCCAGCAGTTTTGCCGCGGTGAACACCGGGGAGCTGTTTTTT.

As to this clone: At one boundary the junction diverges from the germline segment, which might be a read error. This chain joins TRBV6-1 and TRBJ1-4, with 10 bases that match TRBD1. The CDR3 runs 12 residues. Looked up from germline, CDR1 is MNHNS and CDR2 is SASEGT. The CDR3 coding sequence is TGTGCCAGCAGTGAAGCCGGGACAGGGGATGTTTTT. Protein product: CASSEAGTGDVF.

The CDR3 nucleotides are TGTGCTAGTGCCGGGACTAGCGGGGGGCACGGGGAGCTGTTTTTT. Amino acids: CASAGTSGGHGELFF. J is TRBJ2-2 and V is TRBV12-5, with 15 bases lining up with TRBD2. CDR1 and CDR2 from the germline V gene are LGHNT and FRNRAP. The CDR3 totals 15 residues. V was pared by 7 bases and J by 7 bases, with 4 bases of the junction left unmatched. Full variable domain (rest looked up from reference TRBV12-5 and TRBJ2-2): DARVTQTPRHKVTEMGQEVTMRCQPILGHNTVFWYRQTMMQGLELLAYFRNRAPLDDSGMPKDRFSAEMPDATLATLKIQPSEPRDSAVYFCASAGTSGGHGELFFGEGSRLTVL.

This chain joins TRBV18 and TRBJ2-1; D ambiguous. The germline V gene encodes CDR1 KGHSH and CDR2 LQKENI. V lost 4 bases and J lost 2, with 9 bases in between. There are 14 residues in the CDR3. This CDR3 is CASSRNIPYNEQFF. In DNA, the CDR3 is TGTGCCAGCTCACGTAACATACCCTACAATGAGCAGTTCTTC.

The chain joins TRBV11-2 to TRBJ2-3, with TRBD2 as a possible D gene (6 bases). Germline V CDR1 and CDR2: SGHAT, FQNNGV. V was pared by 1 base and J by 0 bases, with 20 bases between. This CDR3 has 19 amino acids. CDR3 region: CASSLVGRGGDSSTDTQYF. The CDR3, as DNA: TGTGCCAGCAGCTTAGTGGGTAGGGGCGGGGACTCGAGCACAGATACGCAGTATTTT.

The CDR3 DNA reads as TGTGCCAGCAGCTCCACCGGGAGGTACTATGGCTACACCTTC. Its translation: CASSSTGRYYGYTF. The V and J genes are TRBV5-4 and TRBJ1-2; D gene uncertain. CDR1 SGHNT and CDR2 YYREEE come from the germline V gene (reference sequence). This CDR3 comprises 14 residues. Trimming cost V 3 bases and J 3 bases, with 12 bases left between them.

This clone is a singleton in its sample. The CDR3 region is CASSSTRVFYNEQFF. Written as DNA, the CDR3 is TGTGCCAGCAGCTCAACTAGGGTTTTCTACAATGAGCAGTTCTTC. The gene calls are TRBV7-9 and TRBJ2-1; a possible D gene is TRBD2 (5 bases). Per the germline V gene, CDR1 is SEHNR and CDR2 is FQNEAQ (reference sequence). This CDR3 has 15 amino acids. V lost 4 bases, J lost 3 bases, and 13 bases lay in between.

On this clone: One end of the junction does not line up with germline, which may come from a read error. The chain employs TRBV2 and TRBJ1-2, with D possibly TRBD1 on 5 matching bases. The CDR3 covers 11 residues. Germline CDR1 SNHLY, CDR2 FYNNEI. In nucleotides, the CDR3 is TGTGCCAGCAGTGAAGGGGCAGGGTCAAGCTTC. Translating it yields CASSEGAGSSF.

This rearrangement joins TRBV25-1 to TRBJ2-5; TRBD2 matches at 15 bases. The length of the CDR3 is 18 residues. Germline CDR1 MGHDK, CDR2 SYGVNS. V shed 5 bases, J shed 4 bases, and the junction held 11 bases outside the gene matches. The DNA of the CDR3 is TGTGCCAGCAGTCCGGGACTAGCGGGGGGCGGCTCAAGAGAGACCCAGTACTTC. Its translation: CASSPGLAGGGSRETQYF.

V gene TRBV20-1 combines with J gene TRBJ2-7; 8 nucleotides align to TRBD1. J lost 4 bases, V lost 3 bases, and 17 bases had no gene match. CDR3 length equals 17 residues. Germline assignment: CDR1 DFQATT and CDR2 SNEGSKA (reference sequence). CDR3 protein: CSASTPRTRGQWYEQYF. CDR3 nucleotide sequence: TGCAGTGCTAGTACCCCTCGGACCAGGGGGCAATGGTACGAGCAGTACTTC.

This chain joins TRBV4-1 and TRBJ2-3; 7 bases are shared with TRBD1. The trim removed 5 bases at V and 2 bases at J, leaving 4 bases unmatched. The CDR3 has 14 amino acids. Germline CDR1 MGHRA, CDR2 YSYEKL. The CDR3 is CASSSTGTTDTQYF. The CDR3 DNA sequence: TGCGCCAGCAGCTCGACAGGGACCACAGATACGCAGTATTTT.

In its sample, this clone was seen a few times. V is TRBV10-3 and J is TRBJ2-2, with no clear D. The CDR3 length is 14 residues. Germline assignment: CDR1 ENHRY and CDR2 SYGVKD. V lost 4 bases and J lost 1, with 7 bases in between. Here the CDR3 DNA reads TGTGCCATCAGTGCTTCCAGGAACACCGGGGAGCTGTTTTTT. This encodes CAISASRNTGELFF.

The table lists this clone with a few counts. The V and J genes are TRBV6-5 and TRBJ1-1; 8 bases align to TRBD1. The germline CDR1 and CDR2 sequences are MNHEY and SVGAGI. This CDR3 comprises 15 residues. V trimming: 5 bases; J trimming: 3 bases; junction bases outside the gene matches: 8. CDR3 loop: CASSIHPTGDTEAFF. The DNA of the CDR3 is TGTGCCAGCAGTATCCACCCGACAGGGGACACTGAAGCTTTCTTT.

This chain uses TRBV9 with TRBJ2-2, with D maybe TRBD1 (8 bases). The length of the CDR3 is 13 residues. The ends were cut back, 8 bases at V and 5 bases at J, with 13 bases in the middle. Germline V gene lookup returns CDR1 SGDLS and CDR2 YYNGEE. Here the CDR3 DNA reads TGTGCCAGAACAGGGGGAGGGACCGGGGAGCTGTTTTTT. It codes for CARTGGGTGELFF. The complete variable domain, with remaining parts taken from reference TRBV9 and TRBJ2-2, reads DSGVTQTPKHLITATGQRVTLRCSPRSGDLSVYWYQQSLDQGLQFLIQYYNGEERAKGNILERFSAQQFPDLHSELNLSSLELGDSALYFCARTGGGTGELFFGEGSRLTVL.

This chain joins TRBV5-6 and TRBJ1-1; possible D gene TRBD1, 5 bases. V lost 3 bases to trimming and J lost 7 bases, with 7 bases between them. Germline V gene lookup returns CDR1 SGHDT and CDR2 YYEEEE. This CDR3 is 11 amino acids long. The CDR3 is CASSWQGEAFF. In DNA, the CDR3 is TGTGCCAGCAGCTGGCAGGGTGAAGCTTTCTTT.

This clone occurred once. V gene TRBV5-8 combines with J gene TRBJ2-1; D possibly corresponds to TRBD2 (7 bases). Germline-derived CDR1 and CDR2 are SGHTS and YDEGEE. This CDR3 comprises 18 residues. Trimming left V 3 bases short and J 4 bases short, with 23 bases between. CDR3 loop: CASSSEGGSAGRYNEQFF. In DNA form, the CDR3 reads TGTGCCAGCAGCTCAGAGGGGGGTTCAGCGGGGAGGTACAATGAGCAGTTCTTC.

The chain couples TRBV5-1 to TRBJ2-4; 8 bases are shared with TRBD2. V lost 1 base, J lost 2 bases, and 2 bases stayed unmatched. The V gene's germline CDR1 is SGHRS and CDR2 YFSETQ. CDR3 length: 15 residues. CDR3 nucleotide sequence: TGCGCCAGCAGCTTGTCGGGGGGGACCAAAAACATTCAGTACTTC. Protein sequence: CASSLSGGTKNIQYF. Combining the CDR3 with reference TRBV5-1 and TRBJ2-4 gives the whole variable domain KAGVTQTPRYLIKTRGQQVTLSCSPISGHRSVSWYQQTPGQGLQFLFEYFSETQRNKGNFPGRFSGRQFSNSRSEMNVSTLELGDSALYLCASSLSGGTKNIQYFGAGTRLSVL.

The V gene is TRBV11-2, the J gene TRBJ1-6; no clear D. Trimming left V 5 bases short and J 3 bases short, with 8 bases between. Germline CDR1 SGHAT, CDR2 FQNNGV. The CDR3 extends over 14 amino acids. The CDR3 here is CASSAAVYNSPLHF. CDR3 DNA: TGTGCCAGCAGCGCCGCAGTCTATAATTCACCCCTCCACTTT.

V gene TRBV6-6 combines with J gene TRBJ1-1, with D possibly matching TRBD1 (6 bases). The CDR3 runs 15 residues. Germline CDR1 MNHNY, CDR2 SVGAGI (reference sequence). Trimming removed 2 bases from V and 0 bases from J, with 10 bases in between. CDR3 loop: CASSYGQSMNTEAFF. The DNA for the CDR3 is TGTGCCAGCAGTTACGGACAGTCTATGAACACTGAAGCTTTCTTT.

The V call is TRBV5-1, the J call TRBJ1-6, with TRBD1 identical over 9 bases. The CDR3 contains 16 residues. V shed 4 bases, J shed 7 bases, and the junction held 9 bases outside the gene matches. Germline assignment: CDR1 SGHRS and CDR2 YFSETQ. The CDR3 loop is CASSPGDRAGNSPLHF. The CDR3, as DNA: TGCGCCAGCAGCCCCGGGGACAGGGCGGGGAATTCACCCCTCCACTTT.

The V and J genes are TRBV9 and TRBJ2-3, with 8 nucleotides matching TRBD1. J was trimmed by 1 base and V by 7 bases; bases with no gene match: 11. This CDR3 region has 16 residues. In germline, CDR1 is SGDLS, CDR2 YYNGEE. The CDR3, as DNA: TGTGCCAGCGCTAGCGAGGGGGGACAGGGCACAGATACGCAGTATTTT. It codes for CASASEGGQGTDTQYF.

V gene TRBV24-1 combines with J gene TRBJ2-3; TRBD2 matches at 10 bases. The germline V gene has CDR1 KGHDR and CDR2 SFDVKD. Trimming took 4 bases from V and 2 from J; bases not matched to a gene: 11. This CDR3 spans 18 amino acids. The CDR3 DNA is TGTGCCACCAGTGACCCAACCGTAAGCGGGGGGGACACAGATACGCAGTATTTT. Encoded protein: CATSDPTVSGGDTDTQYF.

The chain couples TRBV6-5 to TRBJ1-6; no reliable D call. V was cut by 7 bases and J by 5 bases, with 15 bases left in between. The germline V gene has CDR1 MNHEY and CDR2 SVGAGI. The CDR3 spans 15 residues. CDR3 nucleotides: TGTGCCAGCATCCCGACCGAGGGAAATAATTCACCCCTCCACTTT. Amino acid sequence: CASIPTEGNNSPLHF.

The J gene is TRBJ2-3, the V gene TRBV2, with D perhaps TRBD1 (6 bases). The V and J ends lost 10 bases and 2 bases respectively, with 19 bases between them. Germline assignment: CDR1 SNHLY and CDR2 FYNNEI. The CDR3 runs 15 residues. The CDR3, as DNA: TGTGCCACAGGGGTCGGGCGTCTCCACACAGATACGCAGTATTTT. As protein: CATGVGRLHTDTQYF.